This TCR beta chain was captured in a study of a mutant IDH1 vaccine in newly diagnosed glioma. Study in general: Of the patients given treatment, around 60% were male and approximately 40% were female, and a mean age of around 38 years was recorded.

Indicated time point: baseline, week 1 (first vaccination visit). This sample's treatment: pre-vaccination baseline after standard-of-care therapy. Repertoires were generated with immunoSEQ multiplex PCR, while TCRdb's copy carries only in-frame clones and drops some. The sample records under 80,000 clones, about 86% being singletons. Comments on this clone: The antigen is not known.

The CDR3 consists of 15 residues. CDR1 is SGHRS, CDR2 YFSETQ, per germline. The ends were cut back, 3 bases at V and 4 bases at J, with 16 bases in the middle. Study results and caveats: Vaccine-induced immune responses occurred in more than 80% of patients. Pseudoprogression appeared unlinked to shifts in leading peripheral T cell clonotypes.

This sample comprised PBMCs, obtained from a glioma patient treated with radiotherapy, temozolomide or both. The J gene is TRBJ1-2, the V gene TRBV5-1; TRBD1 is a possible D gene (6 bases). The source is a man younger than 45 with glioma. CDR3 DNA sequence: TGCGCCAGCAGCTCCAGTACCGGGACATTCTATGGCTACACCTTC. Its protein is CASSSSTGTFYGYTF.